This is a list of T cell receptor beta chains from one sample in a study of identical twins. TCRdb analysed the 5' RACE reads with MiXCR anew, one entry per CDR3 protein. Among hundreds of thousands of distinct CDR3 sequences listed, 6% to 6.5% were seen once. The sequenced sample consisted of naive T cells sorted from blood. These receptors were obtained from a man aged 18 to 30 in good health. The CDR3 runs from the conserved cysteine through the conserved F or W. The D gene is left open where the match is weak. Only some rows state a clone size, as once, few, many or a class for expanded clones.

j_call d_call clone_size v_call cdr3_nt cdr3_aa
TRBJ2-2 - many TRBV5-1 TGCGCCAGCAGTATCCCCGGGGAGCTGTTTTTT CASSIPGELFF
TRBJ2-3 TRBD2 - TRBV20-1 TGCAGTGCTTCTAGCGGGAGGGCCCCAGATACGCAGTATTTT CSASSGRAPDTQYF
TRBJ2-1 - many TRBV20-1 TGCAGTGCCACGAAGACTCTCGCCTCCTACAATGAGCAGTTCTTC CSATKTLASYNEQFF
TRBJ1-5 - - TRBV6-2/TRBV6-3 TGTGCCAGCAGTTTGACAGGAACTTATCAGCCCCAGCATTTT CASSLTGTYQPQHF
TRBJ2-3 - - TRBV7-6 TGTGCCAGCAGATCAACAGGAGACACAGATACGCAGTATTTT CASRSTGDTDTQYF
TRBJ2-4 TRBD1 - TRBV29-1 TGCAGCGTCTCCCCCGACAGGGTTTGGAACATTCAGTACTTC CSVSPDRVWNIQYF
TRBJ2-5 - many TRBV29-1 TGCAGCGTGGACACAGACTCAAGAGAGACCCAGTACTTC CSVDTDSRETQYF
TRBJ1-6 - - TRBV20-1 TGCAGTGCAAACATGGGACCTAATTCACCCCTCCACTTT CSANMGPNSPLHF
TRBJ2-1 - few TRBV29-1 TGCAGCGTTGAAGTCGGGTGGGGCATCGATGAGCAGTTCTTC CSVEVGWGIDEQFF
TRBJ2-4 - many TRBV7-8 TGTGCCAGCAGCTTAGATAGCACCCTCATTCGCCAAAACATTCAGTACTTC CASSLDSTLIRQNIQYF
TRBJ1-5 TRBD1 - TRBV20-1 TGCAGTGCTGGCGGACAGGGAGGTTATCAGCCCCAGCATTTT CSAGGQGGYQPQHF
TRBJ1-2 - - TRBV20-1 TGCAGTGCCGCTCACTTGGGGGGCTACACCTTC CSAAHLGGYTF
TRBJ2-2 - few TRBV20-1 TGCAGTGCCCTGAGAGGCACCGGGGAGCTGTTTTTT CSALRGTGELFF
TRBJ2-2 TRBD1 many TRBV7-2 TGTGCCAGCAGCCCCAGCTCCGGGACAGGAACCGGGGAGCTGTTTTTT CASSPSSGTGTGELFF
TRBJ2-1 TRBD2 few TRBV28 TGTGCCAGCAGTCGTCGGGGGACTAGCGGGGTCCGGGAGCAGTTCTTC CASSRRGTSGVREQFF
TRBJ1-1 TRBD1 many TRBV5-1 TGCGCCAGCAGCTTGAAGGGGGCAGGCACTGAAGCTTTCTTT CASSLKGAGTEAFF
TRBJ2-3 - many TRBV20-1 TGCAGCCCTAATCAGGGCGATACGCAGTATTTT CSPNQGDTQYF
TRBJ2-5 TRBD2 - TRBV6-2/TRBV6-3 TGTGCCAGCAGTTACGGGACTAGCGAGATCCAAGAGACCCAGTACTTC CASSYGTSEIQETQYF
TRBJ1-1 TRBD1 many TRBV27 TGTGCCAGCAGTTTGTGGGACAGGAACACTGAAGCTTTCTTT CASSLWDRNTEAFF
TRBJ1-6 - - TRBV5-5 TGTGCCAGCAGCCCCGGACAGCAGCCTCCTTCACCCCTCCACTTT CASSPGQQPPSPLHF
TRBJ1-1 - many TRBV4-2 TGTGCCAGCAGCCAAGTCATCCCCTGGAACACTGAAGCTTTCTTT CASSQVIPWNTEAFF
TRBJ1-2 TRBD1 many TRBV12-3/TRBV12-4 TGTGCCAGCAGTTTTAGGGGGCACTATGGCTACACCTTC CASSFRGHYGYTF
TRBJ2-4 TRBD1 - TRBV5-6 TGTGCCAGCAGCTTAAGACAGGGGGCGCGAAACATTCAGTACTTC CASSLRQGARNIQYF
TRBJ1-5 - many TRBV20-1 TGCAGTGCTACTCCGCAAACAGGGAGCAATCAGCCCCAGCATTTT CSATPQTGSNQPQHF
TRBJ1-1 - many TRBV29-1 TGCAGCGTTGAAGACAGGGGATTCGCTGAAGCTTTCTTT CSVEDRGFAEAFF
TRBJ2-3 TRBD2 - TRBV2 TGTGCCAGCAGTGATCCGGGGGGATCTGTCACAGATACGCAGTATTTT CASSDPGGSVTDTQYF
TRBJ2-7 TRBD2 many TRBV27 TGTGCCAGCAGTCCAGCGGGAGTATCCGAGCAGTACTTC CASSPAGVSEQYF
TRBJ2-3 TRBD2 many TRBV20-1 TGCAGTGCTGTTAGCGGGAGCCTAGATACGCAGTATTTT CSAVSGSLDTQYF
TRBJ2-7 TRBD1 few TRBV25-1 TGTGCCAGCAGTGATCCGGGACAGGGGGCGTACGAGCAGTACTTC CASSDPGQGAYEQYF
TRBJ2-3 TRBD2 many TRBV14 TGTGCCAGCAGCCAACTCGGACTAGCGGGAGACGTAGATACGCAGTATTTT CASSQLGLAGDVDTQYF
TRBJ2-1 - many TRBV7-9 TGTGCCAGCAGCCTCGCTAACGCTGAGCAGTTCTTC CASSLANAEQFF
TRBJ1-2 TRBD1 many TRBV20-1 TGCAGTGCTAGAGATTGGACAGGAGCGGTGGGCTACACCTTC CSARDWTGAVGYTF
TRBJ2-1 - many TRBV12-3/TRBV12-4 TGTGCCAGCAGTTTTTACGCCGGCTACAATGAGCAGTTCTTC CASSFYAGYNEQFF
TRBJ1-2 - many TRBV12-3/TRBV12-4 TGTGCCAGCACCACCCTCCGAGGCTACACCTTC CASTTLRGYTF
TRBJ2-3 TRBD2 few TRBV15 TGTGCCACCAGCAGAGGTAGCGGGAGCACAGATACGCAGTATTTT CATSRGSGSTDTQYF
TRBJ2-1 TRBD2 many TRBV2 TGTGCCAGCAGCGCAGGGACGGGGGGCTACAATGAGCAGTTCTTC CASSAGTGGYNEQFF
TRBJ1-6 - many TRBV20-1 TGCAGTGCCCGGACGGCGAGCTCCTATAATTCACCCCTCCACTTT CSARTASSYNSPLHF
TRBJ1-1 - few TRBV24-1 TGTGCCACCAGTGATAGCGGCAGGAATGAAGCTTTCTTT CATSDSGRNEAFF
TRBJ2-2 - few TRBV20-1 TGCAGTGCCGGCCGGGGAGGCACCGGGGAGCTGTTTTTT CSAGRGGTGELFF
TRBJ2-2 TRBD2 - TRBV7-8 TGTGCCAGCAGCTTACCCCTTGACGGGAGGGCCGGTGGGGAGCTGTTTTTT CASSLPLDGRAGGELFF
TRBJ1-5 - - TRBV6-2/TRBV6-3 TGTGCCAGCAGTTACAACGGGTGGAATCAGCCCCAGCATTTT CASSYNGWNQPQHF
TRBJ2-7 - - TRBV27 TGTGCCAGCCGTCCACACCCCTACGAGCAGTACTTC CASRPHPYEQYF
TRBJ1-1 - many TRBV6-5 TGTGCCAGCAGTTACTCGTTAAATTTGGGGGCGGACACTGAAGCTTTCTTT CASSYSLNLGADTEAFF
TRBJ2-5 - many TRBV20-1 TGCAGTGCTCCACTTTTCGGTAGCCCCGAGACCCAGTACTTC CSAPLFGSPETQYF
TRBJ2-5 TRBD1 many TRBV27 TGTGCCAGCAGTTTCACTGGGACAGCTGTTTACCAAGAGACCCAGTACTTC CASSFTGTAVYQETQYF
TRBJ2-7 - - TRBV7-8 TGTGCCAGCAGCTTAAGGCTAGCTACCGCCGAGCAGTACTTC CASSLRLATAEQYF
TRBJ2-3 TRBD1 few TRBV7-9 TGTGCCAGCAGCTTAGGGGACAGAAGCACAGATACGCAGTATTTT CASSLGDRSTDTQYF
TRBJ2-1 TRBD2 few TRBV30 TGTGCCCGGGATAGCGGGAGCCATGAGCAGTTCTTC CARDSGSHEQFF
TRBJ2-2 TRBD2 - TRBV4-3 TGCGCCAGCAGCCAAATCGGGAGGGCCACCGGGGAGCTGTTTTTT CASSQIGRATGELFF
TRBJ2-2 - many TRBV12-3/TRBV12-4 TGTGCCAGCAGTTTCGGTGGGTCGGGGGAGCTGTTTTTT CASSFGGSGELFF
TRBJ2-1 - many TRBV12-3/TRBV12-4 TGTGCCAGCAGTTACAGCGAAACCTACAATGAGCAGTTCTTC CASSYSETYNEQFF
TRBJ2-5 - many TRBV12-3/TRBV12-4 TGTGCCAGCAGTCCCAGTGAGACCCAGTACTTC CASSPSETQYF
TRBJ2-1 TRBD1 many TRBV29-1 TGCAGCGTTGACCCCGGGACAGGGTATCATGAGCAGTTCTTC CSVDPGTGYHEQFF